This TCR beta chain was captured in a study of T cell responses to AZD1222 COVID-19 vaccine. The CDR3 is made up of 12 amino acids. The germline gives CDR1 MNHEY, CDR2 SVGAGI. Trimming stripped 5 bases from V and 9 bases from J, with 11 bases between. Repertoires were generated with immunoSEQ multiplex PCR, while TCRdb's copy carries only in-frame clones and drops some. The data hold under 90,000 clones, with 80% to 90% observed a single time. The receptor was isolated from an adult who received the AZD1222 COVID-19 vaccine. The chain couples TRBV6-5 to TRBJ2-1; a weak D match, TRBD2 (5 bases). The sequences come from peripheral blood, collected 28 days after the second AZD1222 dose. The CDR3, as DNA: TGTGCCAGCAGTCATAGGGCGGGTGAGCAGTTCTTC. It is translated as CASSHRAGEQFF.